Listed below are T cell receptor beta chains from one sample, sequenced in a study of response to subunit inactivated influenza vaccine. TCRdb reprocessed the RT-PCR reads via MiXCR and lists one record per CDR3 protein. The table includes 630,000 or so distinct CDR3 sequences, roughly 14% detected once. The source material was PBMCs from blood, sampled 11 to 12 days after vaccination. These receptors all stem from a man aged 45-65 years who received an inactivated influenza vaccine. CDR3s include the opening cysteine and the closing phenylalanine or tryptophan. The D gene is left open where the match is weak. Clone sizes are given selectively: once, few, many, or a class where the clone is expanded.

>TRBV7-9|TRBJ2-4|TRBD1|.
CASSYVHRGENIQYF
TGTGCCAGCAGCTACGTACACAGGGGCGAAAACATTCAGTACTTC
>TRBV20-1|TRBJ2-1|.|.
CSASGSDLWEQFF
TGCAGTGCTAGCGGGAGTGACCTGTGGGAGCAGTTCTTC
>TRBV4-1|TRBJ2-1|.|.
CASSQVGFLSYNEQFF
TGCGCCAGCAGCCAAGTGGGTTTCCTCTCCTACAATGAGCAGTTCTTC
>TRBV12-3/TRBV12-4|TRBJ2-4|TRBD1|many
CASSLGTGLAKNIQYF
TGTGCCAGCAGTCTCGGGACAGGGCTAGCCAAAAACATTCAGTACTTC
>TRBV11-2|TRBJ2-7|TRBD2|few
CASSFRGAGMNEQYF
TGTGCCAGCAGCTTCCGGGGAGCGGGGATGAACGAGCAGTACTTC
>TRBV23-1|TRBJ2-2|.|few
CASSHNPGRRNTGELFF
TGCGCCAGCAGTCACAACCCGGGACGCCGGAACACCGGGGAGCTGTTTTTT
>TRBV7-2|TRBJ2-2|TRBD1|.
CASRGQVLAPGELFF
TGTGCCAGCAGGGGACAGGTTCTGGCTCCCGGGGAGCTGTTTTTT
>TRBV20-1|TRBJ1-2|.|few
CSARAPGGRGNLYGYTF
TGCAGTGCTAGAGCCCCCGGGGGCAGGGGTAATCTCTATGGCTACACCTTC
>TRBV27|TRBJ2-1|TRBD2|few
CASSSGSGGNWEQFF
TGTGCCAGCAGCTCCGGTAGCGGGGGGAACTGGGAGCAGTTCTTC
>TRBV6-1|TRBJ1-1|.|few
CASSGWAWEGYTEAFF
TGTGCCAGCAGTGGATGGGCATGGGAGGGCTACACTGAAGCTTTCTTT
>TRBV12-3/TRBV12-4|TRBJ2-1|TRBD2|few
CASSSSTSGGADEQFF
TGTGCCAGCAGTTCCTCGACTAGCGGGGGGGCGGATGAGCAGTTCTTC
>TRBV20-1|TRBJ2-2|TRBD2|.
CSARDPLTSQNTGELFF
TGCAGTGCTAGAGATCCCCTGACTAGCCAAAACACCGGGGAGCTGTTTTTT
>TRBV27|TRBJ2-1|.|.
CASSLTRYDEQFF
TGTGCCAGCAGTCTTACTAGGTACGATGAGCAGTTCTTC
>TRBV21-1|TRBJ1-1|.|.
CASYGVCTEAFF
TGTGCCAGCTACGGGGTGTGCACTGAAGCTTTCTTT
>TRBV7-2|TRBJ2-3|TRBD2|.
CASSSNSGSAQYF
TGTGCCAGCAGCAGCAATAGCGGGAGCGCGCAGTATTTT
>TRBV7-2|TRBJ1-2|TRBD1|.
CASSAQDRGPFGGYTF
TGTGCCAGCAGCGCTCAGGACAGGGGGCCTTTTGGTGGCTACACCTTC
>TRBV12-3/TRBV12-4|TRBJ1-2|.|few
CASSTSPTVNYGYTF
TGTGCCAGCAGTACCTCTCCGACCGTGAACTATGGCTACACCTTC
>TRBV21-1|TRBJ2-5|.|few
CASSKKDRAPGTQYF
TGTGCCAGCAGCAAAAAGGACAGGGCGCCGGGGACCCAGTACTTC
>TRBV6-1|TRBJ2-2|.|.
CASKGGGAGELFF
TGTGCCAGCAAAGGAGGGGGGGCCGGGGAGCTGTTTTTT
>TRBV5-1|TRBJ2-2|TRBD2|few
CASSLEPSGTTGELFF
TGCGCCAGCAGCTTGGAGCCTAGCGGGACCACCGGGGAGCTGTTTTTT
>TRBV19|TRBJ2-2|.|few
CASSIRGTGELFF
TGTGCCAGTAGTATTCGGGGGACCGGGGAGCTGTTTTTT
>TRBV4-1|TRBJ2-7|.|few
CASSQRVGASYEQYF
TGCGCCAGCAGCCAAAGGGTAGGGGCCTCCTACGAGCAGTACTTC
>TRBV7-2|TRBJ2-3|.|.
CASSSPASTDTQYF
TGTGCCAGCAGCTCCCCTGCTAGCACAGATACGCAGTATTTT
>TRBV18|TRBJ1-2|TRBD1|few
CASSPGTVDGYTF
TGTGCCAGCTCTCCCGGGACAGTAGATGGCTACACCTTC
>TRBV5-1|TRBJ2-1|.|many
CASRVPGAYNEQFF
TGCGCCAGCAGGGTACCCGGAGCCTACAATGAGCAGTTCTTC
>TRBV7-2|TRBJ2-5|.|.
CASSIRGRTGPGETQYF
TGTGCCAGCAGCATAAGAGGGAGGACAGGACCCGGAGAGACCCAGTACTTC
>TRBV19|TRBJ2-1|TRBD2|many
CASSIRGSLAEGNEQFF
TGTGCCAGTAGTATTCGGGGTAGTCTAGCGGAAGGAAATGAGCAGTTCTTC
>TRBV11-2|TRBJ2-5|.|.
CASSARVAGNFGETQYF
TGTGCCAGCAGCGCGCGGGTCGCAGGGAATTTCGGAGAGACCCAGTACTTC
>TRBV29-1|TRBJ2-1|TRBD2|few
CSVDGTSGSQYNEQFF
TGCAGCGTTGACGGGACTAGCGGGAGCCAATACAATGAGCAGTTCTTC
>TRBV5-6|TRBJ2-3|TRBD1|.
CASSSGQVYDTQYF
TGTGCCAGCAGCTCGGGACAGGTATACGATACGCAGTATTTT
>TRBV12-3/TRBV12-4|TRBJ2-5|TRBD2|many
CASSLASRLAGTQETQYF
TGTGCCAGCAGTTTAGCGAGCCGGCTAGCGGGTACCCAAGAGACCCAGTACTTC
>TRBV5-1|TRBJ2-2|.|.
CASSPTSRGGGNTGELFF
TGCGCCAGCAGCCCCACCTCACGTGGTGGGGGGAACACCGGGGAGCTGTTTTTT
>TRBV28|TRBJ2-7|.|few
CASTSGSLSYEQYF
TGTGCCAGCACCTCGGGCAGCTTATCCTACGAGCAGTACTTC
>TRBV29-1|TRBJ2-3|TRBD1|.
CSVRDRGLTDTQYF
TGCAGCGTGCGGGACAGGGGGCTCACAGATACGCAGTATTTT
>TRBV5-1|TRBJ2-3|TRBD1|.
CASSGDSLSTDTQYF
TGCGCCAGCAGCGGGGACAGCCTAAGCACAGATACGCAGTATTTT
>TRBV6-5|TRBJ1-2|TRBD1|few
CASSYSPGQGTGYTF
TGTGCCAGCAGTTACTCCCCGGGACAGGGAACAGGCTACACCTTC
>TRBV4-2|TRBJ2-7|TRBD1|.
CASSQRTGALDEQYF
TGTGCCAGCAGCCAGAGGACAGGGGCCTTGGACGAGCAGTACTTC
>TRBV28|TRBJ1-5|.|few
CASSRPQVWNQPQHF
TGTGCCAGCAGCCGCCCACAGGTTTGGAATCAGCCCCAGCATTTT
>TRBV7-2|TRBJ2-5|.|.
CASSIQGGGETQYF
TGTGCCAGCAGTATCCAGGGTGGTGGGGAGACCCAGTACTTC
>TRBV29-1|TRBJ2-3|.|few
CSVERDITDTQYF
TGCAGCGTCGAGCGGGACATTACAGATACGCAGTATTTT
>TRBV5-1|TRBJ2-1|.|many
CASSLAIVSNEQFF
TGCGCCAGCAGCTTGGCCATCGTTAGCAATGAGCAGTTCTTC
>TRBV10-3|TRBJ2-7|.|few
CAINGGTQGEQYF
TGTGCCATCAATGGGGGGACACAGGGCGAGCAGTACTTC
>TRBV3-1|TRBJ2-1|TRBD2|.
CASSQGLAGPQFF
TGTGCCAGCAGCCAAGGACTAGCGGGGCCCCAGTTCTTC
>TRBV29-1|TRBJ2-1|TRBD1|few
CSVEMTGGYNEQFF
TGCAGCGTTGAAATGACAGGGGGTTACAATGAGCAGTTCTTC
>TRBV12-3/TRBV12-4|TRBJ1-1|.|few
CASSLGAGAMNTEAFF
TGTGCCAGCTCCCTGGGCGCAGGGGCGATGAACACTGAAGCTTTCTTT
>TRBV5-1|TRBJ2-1|TRBD2|few
CASSSGGGSTYNEQFF
TGCGCCAGCAGCTCGGGAGGGGGTTCGACCTACAATGAGCAGTTCTTC
>TRBV7-9|TRBJ2-7|.|.
CASSFHTGTRGAYEQYF
TGTGCCAGCAGCTTTCACACCGGGACACGGGGGGCCTACGAGCAGTACTTC
>TRBV25-1|TRBJ2-3|TRBD2|.
CASSFGGLAADTQYF
TGTGCCAGCAGTTTCGGTGGACTAGCGGCAGATACGCAGTATTTT
>TRBV7-9|TRBJ2-5|.|.
CASSLGGKTPEVETQYF
TGTGCCAGCAGCTTAGGAGGGAAGACCCCAGAGGTAGAGACCCAGTACTTC
>TRBV2|TRBJ2-1|.|few
CASSRTVFNEQFF
TGTGCCAGCAGTCGGACGGTCTTCAATGAGCAGTTCTTC
>TRBV2|TRBJ2-5|.|.
CASRRVRETQYF
TGTGCCAGCCGGCGGGTACGGGAGACCCAGTACTTC
>TRBV3-1|TRBJ2-5|TRBD2|few
CASTGGSRETQYF
TGTGCCAGCACGGGCGGGAGCCGGGAGACCCAGTACTTC
>TRBV29-1|TRBJ2-3|TRBD1|many
CSVATGITDTQYF
TGCAGCGTAGCGACAGGGATCACAGATACGCAGTATTTT
>TRBV11-2|TRBJ2-7|.|.
CASSPQHRVLVYEQYF
TGTGCCAGCAGCCCCCAACACAGGGTTCTTGTTTACGAGCAGTACTTC
>TRBV28|TRBJ2-2|TRBD2|.
CASRTTGLAIGTGELFF
TGTGCCAGCAGGACGACGGGACTAGCGATTGGTACCGGGGAGCTGTTTTTT
>TRBV5-5|TRBJ1-1|.|.
CAISSGLRCLQGNTEAFF
TGTGCCATCAGCTCCGGGCTCCGCTGCCTTCAAGGAAACACTGAAGCTTTCTTT
>TRBV7-9|TRBJ2-7|.|many
CASSPTTTTYEQYF
TGTGCCAGCAGCCCCACGACTACCACCTACGAGCAGTACTTC